This T cell receptor beta chain comes out of a study of T cell repertoires in cytomegalovirus infection. In TCRdb, the reads were re-called with MiXCR into one record per CDR3 protein. The data hold nearly 700,000 distinct CDR3 sequences, with 30% to 40% observed a single time. Concerning this clonotype itself: Its antigen is unidentified.

Germline V gene lookup returns CDR1 MNHNS and CDR2 SASEGT. Trimming took 4 bases from V and 4 from J; bases not matched to a gene: 5. This CDR3 has 16 amino acids. The chain couples TRBV6-1 to TRBJ2-3; 13 nucleotides line up with TRBD2. The source was cultured PBMCs, collected from culture after CMV antigen stimulation. This TCR was recovered from a human donor in good health (CMV status not recorded). Some clones in this sample may be carry-over from other donors' samples. As DNA, the CDR3 is TGTGCCAGCAGTGGCGGACTAGCGGGGGCCTCAGATACGCAGTATTTT. This sequence encodes CASSGGLAGASDTQYF.